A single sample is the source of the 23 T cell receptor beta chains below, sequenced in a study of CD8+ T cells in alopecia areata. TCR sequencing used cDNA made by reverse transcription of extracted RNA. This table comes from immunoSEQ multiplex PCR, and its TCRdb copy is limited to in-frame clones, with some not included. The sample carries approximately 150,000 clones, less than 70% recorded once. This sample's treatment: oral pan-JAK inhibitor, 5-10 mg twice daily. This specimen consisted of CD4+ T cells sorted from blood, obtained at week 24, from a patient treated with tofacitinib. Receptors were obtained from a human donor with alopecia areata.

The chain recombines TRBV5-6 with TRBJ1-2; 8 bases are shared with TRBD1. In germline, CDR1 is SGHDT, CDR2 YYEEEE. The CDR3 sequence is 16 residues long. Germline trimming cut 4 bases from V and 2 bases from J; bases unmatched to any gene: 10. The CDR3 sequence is CASSPWGTGTNYGYTF. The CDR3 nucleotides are TGTGCCAGCAGCCCATGGGGGACAGGAACAAACTATGGCTACACCTTC.

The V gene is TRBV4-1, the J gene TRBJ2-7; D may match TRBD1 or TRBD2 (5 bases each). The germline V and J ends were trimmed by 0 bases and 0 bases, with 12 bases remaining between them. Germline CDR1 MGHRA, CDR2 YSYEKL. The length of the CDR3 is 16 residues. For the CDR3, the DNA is TGCGCCAGCAGCCAAGACCGGGGCGGCAGCTCCTACGAGCAGTACTTC. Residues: CASSQDRGGSSYEQYF.

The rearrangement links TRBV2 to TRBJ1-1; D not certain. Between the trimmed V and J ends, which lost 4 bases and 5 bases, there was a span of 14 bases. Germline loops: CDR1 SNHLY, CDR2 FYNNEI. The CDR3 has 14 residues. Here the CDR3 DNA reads TGTGCCAGCAGTGTAGGACTGGTGATGACTGAAGCTTTCTTT. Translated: CASSVGLVMTEAFF.

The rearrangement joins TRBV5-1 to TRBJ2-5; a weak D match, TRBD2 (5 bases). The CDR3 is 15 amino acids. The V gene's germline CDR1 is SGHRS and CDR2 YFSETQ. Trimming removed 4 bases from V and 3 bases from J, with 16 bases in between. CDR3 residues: CASSLDPGVEETQYF. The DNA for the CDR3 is TGCGCCAGCAGCCTGGACCCCGGGGTGGAAGAGACCCAGTACTTC. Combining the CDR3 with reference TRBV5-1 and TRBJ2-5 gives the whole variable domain KAGVTQTPRYLIKTRGQQVTLSCSPISGHRSVSWYQQTPGQGLQFLFEYFSETQRNKGNFPGRFSGRQFSNSRSEMNVSTLELGDSALYLCASSLDPGVEETQYFGPGTRLLVL.

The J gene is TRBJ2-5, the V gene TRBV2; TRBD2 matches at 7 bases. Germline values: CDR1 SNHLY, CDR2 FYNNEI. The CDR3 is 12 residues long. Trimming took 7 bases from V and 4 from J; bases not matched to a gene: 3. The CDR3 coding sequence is TGTGCCAGCAATCCTAGCGGAGAGACCCAGTACTTC. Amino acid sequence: CASNPSGETQYF.

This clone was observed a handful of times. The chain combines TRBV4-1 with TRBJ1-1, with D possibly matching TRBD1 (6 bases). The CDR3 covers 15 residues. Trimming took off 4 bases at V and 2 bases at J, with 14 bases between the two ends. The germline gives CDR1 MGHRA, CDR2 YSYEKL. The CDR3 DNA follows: TGCGCCAGCAGCCCCGTGGGACATGGAAACACTGAAGCTTTCTTT. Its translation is CASSPVGHGNTEAFF.

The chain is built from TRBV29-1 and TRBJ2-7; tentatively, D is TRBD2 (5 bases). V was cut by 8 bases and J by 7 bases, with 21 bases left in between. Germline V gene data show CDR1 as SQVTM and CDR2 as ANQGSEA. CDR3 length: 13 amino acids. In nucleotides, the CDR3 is TGCAGCACACGGGAAGGCTCCCTTGTTGAGCAGTACTTC. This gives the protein CSTREGSLVEQYF.

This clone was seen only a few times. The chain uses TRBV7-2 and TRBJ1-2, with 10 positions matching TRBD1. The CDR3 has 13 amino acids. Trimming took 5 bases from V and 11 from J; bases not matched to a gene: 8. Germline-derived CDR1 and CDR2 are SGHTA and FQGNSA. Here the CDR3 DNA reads TGTGCCAGCAGCCCAACCGACAGGGGGCGATACACCTTC. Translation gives CASSPTDRGRYTF.

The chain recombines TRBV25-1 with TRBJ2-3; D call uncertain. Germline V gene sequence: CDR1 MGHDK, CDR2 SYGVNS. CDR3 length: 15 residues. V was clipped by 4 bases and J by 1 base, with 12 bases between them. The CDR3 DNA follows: TGTGCCAGCAGTGGATTTACTGGGGGCACAGATACGCAGTATTTT. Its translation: CASSGFTGGTDTQYF.

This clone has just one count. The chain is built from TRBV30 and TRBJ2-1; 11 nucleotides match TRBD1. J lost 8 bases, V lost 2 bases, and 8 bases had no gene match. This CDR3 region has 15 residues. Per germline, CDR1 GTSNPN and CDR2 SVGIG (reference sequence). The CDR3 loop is CAWSTGTGGGDEQFF. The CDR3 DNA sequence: TGTGCCTGGAGTACCGGGACAGGGGGAGGCGATGAGCAGTTCTTC.

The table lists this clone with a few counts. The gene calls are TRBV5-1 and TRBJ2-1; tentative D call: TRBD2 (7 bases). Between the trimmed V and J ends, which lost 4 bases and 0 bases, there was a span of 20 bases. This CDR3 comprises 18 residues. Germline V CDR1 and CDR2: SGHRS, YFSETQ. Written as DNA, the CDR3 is TGCGCCAGCAGCGGGGGCAGGGGAGGGACCAGCTCCTACAATGAGCAGTTCTTC. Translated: CASSGGRGGTSSYNEQFF.

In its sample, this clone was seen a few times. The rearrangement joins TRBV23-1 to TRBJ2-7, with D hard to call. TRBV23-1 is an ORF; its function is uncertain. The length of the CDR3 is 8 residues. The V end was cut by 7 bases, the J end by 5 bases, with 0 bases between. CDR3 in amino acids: CASNEQYF. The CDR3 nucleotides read TGCGCCAGCAACGAGCAGTACTTC.

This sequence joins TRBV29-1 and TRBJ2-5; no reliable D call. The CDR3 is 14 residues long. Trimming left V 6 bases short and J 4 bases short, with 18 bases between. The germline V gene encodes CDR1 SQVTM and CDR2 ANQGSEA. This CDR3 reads CSVQHRLSPETQYF. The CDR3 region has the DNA TGCAGCGTCCAACATCGACTGTCCCCAGAGACCCAGTACTTC.

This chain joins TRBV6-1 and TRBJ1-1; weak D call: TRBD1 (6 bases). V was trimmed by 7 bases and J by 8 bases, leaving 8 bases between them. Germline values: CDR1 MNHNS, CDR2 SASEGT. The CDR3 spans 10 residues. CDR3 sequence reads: CASTDREAFF. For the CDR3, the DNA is TGTGCCAGCACCGACAGGGAAGCTTTCTTT.

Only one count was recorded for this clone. CDR3 DNA sequence: TGTGCCAGCAGTGAGGCAGGTCTCAGCTATGGCTACACCTTC. Its protein is CASSEAGLSYGYTF. The chain is built from TRBV25-1 and TRBJ1-2; D is undetermined. CDR1 is MGHDK, CDR2 SYGVNS, per germline. The V gene lost 3 bases and the J gene lost 4 bases, with 12 bases spanning the gap. The CDR3 is 14 amino acids.

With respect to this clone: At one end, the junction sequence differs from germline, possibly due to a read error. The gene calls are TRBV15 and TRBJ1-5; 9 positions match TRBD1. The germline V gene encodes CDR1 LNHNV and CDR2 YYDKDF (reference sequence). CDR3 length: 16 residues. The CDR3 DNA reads TGTGCCACCAGCAGAGATAGGGGACAGGGCAAGCAGCCCCAGCATTTT. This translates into CATSRDRGQGKQPQHF.

This chain's CDR3 is CASSPVPRPETQYF. The CDR3 DNA reads as TGTGCCAGCTCACCAGTCCCTAGGCCAGAGACCCAGTACTTC. The chain couples TRBV18 to TRBJ2-5, with no clear D. CDR3 size: 14 residues. From germline, CDR1 is KGHSH and CDR2 LQKENI. V lost 2 bases and J lost 4, with 11 bases in between. The entire variable domain, with the rest obtained from reference TRBV18 and TRBJ2-5, is as follows: NAGVMQNPRHLVRRRGQEARLRCSPMKGHSHVYWYRQLPEEGLKFMVYLQKENIIDESGMPKERFSAEFPKEGPSILRIQQVVRGDSAAYFCASSPVPRPETQYFGPGTRLLVL.

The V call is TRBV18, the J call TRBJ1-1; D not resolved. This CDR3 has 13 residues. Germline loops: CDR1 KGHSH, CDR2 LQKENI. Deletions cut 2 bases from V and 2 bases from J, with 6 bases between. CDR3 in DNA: TGTGCCAGCTCACCAATTTTCAACACTGAAGCTTTCTTT. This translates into CASSPIFNTEAFF.

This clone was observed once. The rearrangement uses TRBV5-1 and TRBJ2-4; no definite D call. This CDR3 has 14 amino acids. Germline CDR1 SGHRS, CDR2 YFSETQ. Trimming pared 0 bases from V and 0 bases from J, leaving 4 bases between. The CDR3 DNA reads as TGCGCCAGCAGCTTGGAATTAGCCAAAAACATTCAGTACTTC. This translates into CASSLELAKNIQYF.

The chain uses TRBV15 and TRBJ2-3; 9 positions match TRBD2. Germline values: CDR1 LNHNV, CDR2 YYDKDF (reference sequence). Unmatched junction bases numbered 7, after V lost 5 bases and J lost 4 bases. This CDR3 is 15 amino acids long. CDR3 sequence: CATSRRGGVPDTQYF. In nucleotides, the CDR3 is TGTGCCACCAGCCGGCGGGGGGGAGTACCAGATACGCAGTATTTT.

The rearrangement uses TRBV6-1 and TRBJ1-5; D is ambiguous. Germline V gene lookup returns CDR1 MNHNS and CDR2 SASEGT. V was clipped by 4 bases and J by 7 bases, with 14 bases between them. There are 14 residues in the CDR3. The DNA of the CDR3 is TGTGCCAGCAGTGGCCCCCAAGGCTTGCAGCCCCAGCATTTT. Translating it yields CASSGPQGLQPQHF.

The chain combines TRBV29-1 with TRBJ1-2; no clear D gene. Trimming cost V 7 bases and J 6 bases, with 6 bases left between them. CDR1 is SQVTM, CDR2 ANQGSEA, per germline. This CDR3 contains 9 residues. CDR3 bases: TGCAGCGCATTCGATGGCTACACCTTC. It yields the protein CSAFDGYTF. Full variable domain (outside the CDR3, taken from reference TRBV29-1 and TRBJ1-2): SAVISQKPSRDICQRGTSLTIQCQVDSQVTMMFWYRQQPGQSLTLIATANQGSEATYESGFVIDKFPISRPNLTFSTLTVSNMSPEDSSIYLCSAFDGYTFGSGTRLTVV.

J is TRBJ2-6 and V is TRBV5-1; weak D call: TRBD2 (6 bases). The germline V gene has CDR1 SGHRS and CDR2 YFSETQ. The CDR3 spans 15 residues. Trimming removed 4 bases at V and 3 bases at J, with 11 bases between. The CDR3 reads CASSLGGDGANVLTF. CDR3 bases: TGCGCCAGCAGCCTCGGGGGAGATGGGGCCAACGTCCTGACTTTC.